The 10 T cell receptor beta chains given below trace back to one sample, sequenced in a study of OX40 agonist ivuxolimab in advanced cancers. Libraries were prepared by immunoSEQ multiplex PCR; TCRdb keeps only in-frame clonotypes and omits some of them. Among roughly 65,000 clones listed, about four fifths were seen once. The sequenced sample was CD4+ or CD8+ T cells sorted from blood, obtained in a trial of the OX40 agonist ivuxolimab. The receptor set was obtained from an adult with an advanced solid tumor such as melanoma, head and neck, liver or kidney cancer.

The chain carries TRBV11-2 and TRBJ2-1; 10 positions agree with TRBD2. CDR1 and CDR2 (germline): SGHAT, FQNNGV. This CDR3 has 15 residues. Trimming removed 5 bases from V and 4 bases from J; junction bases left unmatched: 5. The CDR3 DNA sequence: TGTGCCAGCAGCCTCAGCGGGAGGGGTTACAATGAGCAGTTCTTC. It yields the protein CASSLSGRGYNEQFF.

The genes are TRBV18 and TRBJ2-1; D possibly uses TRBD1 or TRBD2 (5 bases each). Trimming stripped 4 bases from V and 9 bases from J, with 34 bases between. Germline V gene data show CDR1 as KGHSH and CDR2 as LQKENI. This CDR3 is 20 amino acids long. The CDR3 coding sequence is TGTGCCAGCTCACGACCAGCTTCGCCGTCTACGAGGGGAGTGGGCGGTGAGCAGTTCTTC. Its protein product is CASSRPASPSTRGVGGEQFF.

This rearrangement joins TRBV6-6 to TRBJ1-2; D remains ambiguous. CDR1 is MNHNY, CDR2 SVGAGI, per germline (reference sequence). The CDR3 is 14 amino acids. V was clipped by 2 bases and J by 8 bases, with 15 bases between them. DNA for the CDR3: TGTGCCAGCAGTTACCCCCCTACCGGGGAAGGCTACACCTTC. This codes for CASSYPPTGEGYTF.

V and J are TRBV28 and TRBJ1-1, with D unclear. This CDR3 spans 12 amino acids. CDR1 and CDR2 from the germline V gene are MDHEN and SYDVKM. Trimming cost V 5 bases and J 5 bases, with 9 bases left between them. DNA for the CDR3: TGTGCCAGCAGTGAGACATGGACTGAAGCTTTCTTT. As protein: CASSETWTEAFF.

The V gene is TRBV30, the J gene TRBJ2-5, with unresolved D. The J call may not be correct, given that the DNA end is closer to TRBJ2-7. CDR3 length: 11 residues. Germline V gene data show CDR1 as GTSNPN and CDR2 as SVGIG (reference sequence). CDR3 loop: CAWMGAYEQYF. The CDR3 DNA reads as TGTGCCTGGATGGGTGCCTACGAGCAGTACTTC.

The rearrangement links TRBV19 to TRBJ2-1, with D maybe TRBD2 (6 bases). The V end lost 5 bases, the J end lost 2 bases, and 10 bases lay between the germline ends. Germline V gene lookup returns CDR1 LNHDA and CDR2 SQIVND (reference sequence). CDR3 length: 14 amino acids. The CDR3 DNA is TGTGCCAGTAGTTGGGACTCGACCTACAATGAGCAGTTCTTC. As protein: CASSWDSTYNEQFF.

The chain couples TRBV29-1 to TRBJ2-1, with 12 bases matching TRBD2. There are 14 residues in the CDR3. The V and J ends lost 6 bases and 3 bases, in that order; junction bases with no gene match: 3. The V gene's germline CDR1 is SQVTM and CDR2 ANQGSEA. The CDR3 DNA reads TGCAGCGTCGTGACTAGCGGGAGCTACAATGAGCAGTTCTTC. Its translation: CSVVTSGSYNEQFF.

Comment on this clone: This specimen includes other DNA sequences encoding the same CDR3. This CDR3 is CASSITRDQPQHF. The CDR3, as DNA: TGTGCCAGTAGTATAACCAGGGATCAGCCCCAGCATTTT. The chain recombines TRBV19 with TRBJ1-5; D is perhaps TRBD1 (5 bases). V was cut by 2 bases and J by 5 bases, with 7 bases left in between. The CDR3 is 13 amino acids. The germline V gene encodes CDR1 LNHDA and CDR2 SQIVND (reference sequence). Together with reference TRBV19 and TRBJ1-5, the CDR3 gives the full variable domain: DGGITQSPKYLFRKEGQNVTLSCEQNLNHDAMYWYRQDPGQGLRLIYYSQIVNDFQKGDIAEGYSVSREKKESFPLTVTSAQKNPTAFYLCASSITRDQPQHFGDGTRLSIL.

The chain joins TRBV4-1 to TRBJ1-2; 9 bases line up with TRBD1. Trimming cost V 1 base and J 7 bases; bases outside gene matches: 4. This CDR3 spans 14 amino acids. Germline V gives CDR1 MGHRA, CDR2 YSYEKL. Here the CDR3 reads CASSQGGTGFGYTF. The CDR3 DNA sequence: TGCGCCAGCAGCCAAGGCGGGACAGGGTTTGGCTACACCTTC.

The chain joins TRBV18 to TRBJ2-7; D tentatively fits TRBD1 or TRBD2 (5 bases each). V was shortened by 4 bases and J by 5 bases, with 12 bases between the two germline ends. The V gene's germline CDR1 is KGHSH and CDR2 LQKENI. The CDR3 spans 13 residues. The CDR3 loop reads CASSRGGGNEQYF. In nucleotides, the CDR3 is TGTGCCAGCTCACGTGGGGGTGGGAACGAGCAGTACTTC.